The 28 T cell receptor beta chains presented below share a single source sample, sequenced in a study of T cell responses to AZD1222 COVID-19 vaccine. The method was immunoSEQ multiplex PCR; TCRdb's version includes in-frame clones alone and lacks a portion of them. The sample carries 160,000 or so clones, roughly 92% recorded once. Sequencing used peripheral blood, obtained 28 days after the second AZD1222 dose. The receptors come from an adult who received the AZD1222 COVID-19 vaccine.

The chain has TRBV2 and TRBJ1-6; TRBD1 might be the D (6 bases). Germline loops: CDR1 SNHLY, CDR2 FYNNEI. V was pared by 7 bases and J by 11 bases, with 15 bases between. The CDR3 consists of 13 residues. Written as DNA, the CDR3 is TGTGCCAGCAATACTCACAGGGATGCACCCCTCCACTTT. It is translated as CASNTHRDAPLHF.

The chain links TRBV18 to TRBJ2-1; unclear D gene. The V end was cut by 3 bases, the J end by 7 bases, with 10 bases between. There are 13 residues in the CDR3. CDR1 and CDR2 from the germline V gene are KGHSH and LQKENI. The CDR3 DNA sequence: TGTGCCAGCTCACCCGTAGACGGGAATGAGCAGTTCTTC. Residues: CASSPVDGNEQFF.

V and J are TRBV7-9 and TRBJ2-5; 8 bases agree with TRBD1. Germline CDR1 SEHNR, CDR2 FQNEAQ (reference sequence). The V and J ends lost 5 bases and 2 bases, in that order; junction bases with no gene match: 10. This CDR3 spans 16 amino acids. CDR3 coding DNA: TGTGCCAGCAGCGCCCGGGGCAGGGGGCGGCAAGAGACCCAGTACTTC. Translation gives CASSARGRGRQETQYF.

This chain's CDR3 is CASSFGGSYEQYF. In DNA, the CDR3 is TGTGCCAGCAGCTTCGGCGGGAGTTACGAGCAGTACTTC. The genes are TRBV5-6 and TRBJ2-7; TRBD2 agrees at 7 bases. CDR1 and CDR2 from the germline V gene are SGHDT and YYEEEE. V dropped 2 bases and J dropped 4; count of bases not matched to a gene: 3. The CDR3 has 13 amino acids. The whole variable domain, remainder taken from reference TRBV5-6 and TRBJ2-7, is DAGVTQSPTHLIKTRGQQVTLRCSPKSGHDTVSWYQQALGQGPQFIFQYYEEEERQRGNFPDRFSGHQFPNYSSELNVNALLLGDSALYLCASSFGGSYEQYFGPGTRLTVT.

The V call is TRBV5-5, the J call TRBJ2-7, with 7 bases aligning to TRBD1. Germline V CDR1 and CDR2: SGHKS, YYEKEE (reference sequence). V was pared by 0 bases and J by 5 bases, with 11 bases of the junction left unmatched. The CDR3 contains 16 residues. CDR3 sequence: CASSLVPAGGKNEQYF. The CDR3 nucleotides are TGTGCCAGCAGCTTGGTTCCGGCAGGGGGTAAGAACGAGCAGTACTTC. Filled out from reference TRBV5-5 and TRBJ2-7, the complete variable domain reads DAGVTQSPTHLIKTRGQQVTLRCSPISGHKSVSWYQQVLGQGPQFIFQYYEKEERGRGNFPDRFSARQFPNYSSELNVNALLLGDSALYLCASSLVPAGGKNEQYFGPGTRLTVT.

The sample holds one count of this clone. The V and J genes are TRBV5-4 and TRBJ2-5; 7 positions agree with TRBD1. This CDR3 is built from 15 residues. In germline, CDR1 is SGHNT, CDR2 YYREEE (reference sequence). The V segment lost 0 bases and the J segment 4 bases; nucleotides outside the gene matches: 6. CDR3 in DNA: TGTGCCAGCAGCTTGGAATTATCAGGGGGAGAGACCCAGTACTTC. Its protein product is CASSLELSGGETQYF.

The chain is built from TRBV5-1 and TRBJ2-6; unclear D gene. Trimming cost V 0 bases and J 3 bases, with 13 bases left between them. CDR3 length: 17 residues. Germline V lookup: CDR1 SGHRS, CDR2 YFSETQ. CDR3 sequence (DNA): TGCGCCAGCAGCTTGGCGATTCTGGGTGTTGGGGCCAACGTCCTGACTTTC. Translated: CASSLAILGVGANVLTF.

Note on this clone: The missing conserved phenylalanine or tryptophan at the end of this CDR3 makes a read error likely. The limits of the CDR3 on the DNA are not certain, so only TCRdb's listed CDR3 is given. V and J are TRBV2 and TRBJ1-2; the table's TRBD1 call for D was not verified on the DNA. The CDR3 comprises 13 residues, both ends counted. The V gene's germline CDR1 is SNHLY and CDR2 FYNNEI. The CDR3 here is CASSEIIGQPKKL.

The chain carries TRBV6-5 and TRBJ1-1, with D unclear. The CDR3 runs to 14 residues. Germline-derived CDR1 and CDR2 are MNHEY and SVGAGI. Trimming took off 6 bases at V and 2 bases at J, with 13 bases between the two ends. DNA of the CDR3: TGTGCCAGCAGAGCCCGGGCCTACAACACTGAAGCTTTCTTT. This sequence encodes CASRARAYNTEAFF.

J is TRBJ1-2 and V is TRBV19; 9 nucleotides align to TRBD1. Trimming took 6 bases from V and 5 from J; bases not matched to a gene: 7. The CDR3 spans 14 residues. Germline CDR1 and CDR2: LNHDA and SQIVND (reference sequence). Here the CDR3 reads CASSPGTGRYGYTF. CDR3 DNA sequence: TGTGCCAGTAGCCCTGGGACAGGGAGGTATGGCTACACCTTC.

The chain has TRBV4-3 and TRBJ2-5; D uncertain. Per germline, CDR1 LGHNA and CDR2 YSLEER. V lost 2 bases and J lost 5, with 18 bases in between. The CDR3 consists of 16 residues. DNA for the CDR3: TGCGCCAGCAGCCAACTTCTGGGGTCACACTGGGAGACCCAGTACTTC. It encodes CASSQLLGSHWETQYF.

The chain combines TRBV2 with TRBJ2-1; TRBD2 matches at 13 bases. J lost 7 bases, V lost 5 bases, and 5 bases had no gene match. The germline CDR1 and CDR2 sequences are SNHLY and FYNNEI. The CDR3 has 15 residues. CDR3 sequence reads: CASSRTSGRGNEQFF. CDR3 coding DNA: TGTGCCAGCAGTCGTACTAGCGGGAGGGGGAATGAGCAGTTCTTC.

This chain connects TRBV4-1 to TRBJ2-7, with TRBD2 matching over 10 bases. CDR1 MGHRA and CDR2 YSYEKL come from the germline V gene. CDR3 length: 17 amino acids. Trimming removed 1 base from V and 5 bases from J; junction bases left unmatched: 11. CDR3 sequence reads: CASSQVVELAGINEQYF. The CDR3 DNA reads TGCGCCAGCAGCCAAGTTGTGGAACTAGCGGGAATCAACGAGCAGTACTTC.

The CDR3 is CASSVVPGVDYGYTF. DNA for the CDR3: TGTGCCAGCAGCGTAGTTCCCGGGGTAGACTATGGCTACACCTTC. J is TRBJ1-2 and V is TRBV9; D ambiguous. V was cut by 0 bases and J by 3 bases, with 12 bases left in between. The CDR3 runs to 15 residues. The germline V gene has CDR1 SGDLS and CDR2 YYNGEE.

This clone was counted only a few times. This rearrangement joins TRBV28 to TRBJ1-1, with a possible D match to TRBD1 (5 bases). This CDR3 has 16 amino acids. V lost 7 bases to trimming and J lost 3 bases, with 21 bases between them. CDR1 is MDHEN, CDR2 SYDVKM, per germline. Here the CDR3 DNA reads TGTGCCAGCAAAGTTGGTGGGGGTGGTCGGGACACTGAAGCTTTCTTT. Translated: CASKVGGGGRDTEAFF.

For the CDR3, the DNA is TGTGCCAGCCGGGGAGTGGGAGGAAACACCATATATTTT. The encoded protein is CASRGVGGNTIYF. V gene TRBV6-5 combines with J gene TRBJ1-3; D gene uncertain. The CDR3 has 13 residues. CDR1 is MNHEY and CDR2 is SVGAGI in the germline V gene. V lost 8 bases to trimming and J lost 4 bases, with 12 bases between them.

This chain joins TRBV5-1 and TRBJ2-3; D ambiguous. V was cut by 3 bases and J by 6 bases, with 11 bases left in between. This CDR3 contains 13 residues. Germline CDR1 is SGHRS and CDR2 is YFSETQ. CDR3 in amino acids: CASSSLSQDTQYF. For the CDR3, the DNA is TGCGCCAGCAGCTCACTGAGCCAGGATACGCAGTATTTT.

The genes are TRBV18 and TRBJ1-4; D gene uncertain. CDR1 and CDR2 (germline): KGHSH, LQKENI. The CDR3 totals 14 residues. Trimming removed 6 bases at V and 4 bases at J, with 12 bases between. The CDR3 DNA follows: TGTGCCAGCTCTCAATCTATCGGTAATGAAAAACTGTTTTTT. Protein: CASSQSIGNEKLFF.

The V call is TRBV4-3, the J call TRBJ1-2, with TRBD1 as a possible D gene (6 bases). The CDR3 runs 19 residues. Germline V gene data show CDR1 as LGHNA and CDR2 as YSLEER. V gave up 0 bases and J gave up 4 bases, with 24 bases separating them. CDR3 residues: CASSQDRAGRRGAAYGYTF. For the CDR3, the DNA is TGCGCCAGCAGCCAAGATAGGGCGGGGAGACGGGGGGCAGCCTATGGCTACACCTTC.

V is TRBV6-6 and J is TRBJ1-2; 7 bases are a match to TRBD1. Germline loops: CDR1 MNHNY, CDR2 SVGAGI (reference sequence). The CDR3 has 13 amino acids. J gave up 4 bases and V 5 bases, and 4 bases lay outside the gene matches. The CDR3 loop is CASSGDRVYGYTF. CDR3 nucleotide sequence: TGTGCCAGCAGTGGGGACAGAGTCTATGGCTACACCTTC.

The chain couples TRBV5-1 to TRBJ2-1; D may be TRBD2 (5 bases). Per germline, CDR1 SGHRS and CDR2 YFSETQ. This CDR3 has 14 amino acids. The V gene lost 2 bases and the J gene lost 3 bases, with 9 bases spanning the gap. CDR3 DNA sequence: TGCGCCAGCAGCTTCGACTACTTCTACAATGAGCAGTTCTTC. This gives the protein CASSFDYFYNEQFF.

The V call is TRBV6-1, the J call TRBJ1-1, with a tentative D call TRBD1 (5 bases). Trimming took off 5 bases at V and 1 base at J, with 8 bases between the two ends. Germline assignment: CDR1 MNHNS and CDR2 SASEGT. This CDR3 is 13 amino acids long. The CDR3 coding sequence is TGTGCCAGCAGTTTCGGACAGAACACTGAAGCTTTCTTT. Residues: CASSFGQNTEAFF.

V and J are TRBV2 and TRBJ1-2; D is ambiguous. The CDR3 contains 14 residues. Per the germline V gene, CDR1 is SNHLY and CDR2 is FYNNEI. Trimming shortened V by 8 bases and J by 2 bases, and 15 bases separated the two germline ends. The CDR3 loop reads CASLGRSGNYGYTF. CDR3 sequence (DNA): TGTGCCAGCCTCGGACGGTCCGGGAACTATGGCTACACCTTC. Looking up the rest from reference TRBV2 and TRBJ1-2 gives the full variable domain: EPEVTQTPSHQVTQMGQEVILRCVPISNHLYFYWYRQILGQKVEFLVSFYNNEISEKSEIFDDQFSVERPDGSNFTLKIRSTKLEDSAMYFCASLGRSGNYGYTFGSGTRLTVV.

The J gene is TRBJ2-2, the V gene TRBV4-1; no firm D call. This CDR3 has 15 amino acids. Trimming stripped 4 bases from V and 0 bases from J, with 9 bases between. CDR1 and CDR2 (germline): MGHRA, YSYEKL. The CDR3 sequence: CASSPRTANTGELFF. DNA for the CDR3: TGCGCCAGCAGCCCCAGGACGGCGAACACCGGGGAGCTGTTTTTT.

This sequence joins TRBV19 and TRBJ2-3; 8 bases map to TRBD1. Trimming at V came to 7 bases and at J to 5 bases, leaving 11 bases not matched to a gene. This CDR3 is 15 amino acids long. Germline loops: CDR1 LNHDA, CDR2 SQIVND (reference sequence). CDR3 residues: CASTAVRQGKDTQYF. The CDR3 DNA is TGTGCCAGTACCGCTGTCAGACAGGGGAAAGATACGCAGTATTTT.

This chain joins TRBV3-1 (or the pseudogene TRBV3-2) and TRBJ2-5, with D uncertain. Germline CDR1 and CDR2: LGHDT and YNNKEL (reference sequence). Trimming left V 0 bases short and J 2 bases short, with 16 bases between. This CDR3 is 17 amino acids long. The CDR3 loop reads CASSQDGPNPLQETQYF. The CDR3 nucleotides read TGTGCCAGCAGCCAAGATGGGCCCAATCCCCTTCAAGAGACCCAGTACTTC.

The rearrangement uses TRBV7-6 and TRBJ1-1; D gene unclear. CDR1 is SGHVS, CDR2 FNYEAQ, per germline. The CDR3 sequence is 14 residues long. Trimming stripped 4 bases from V and 1 base from J, with 10 bases between. The CDR3 nucleotides read TGTGCCAGCAGCTCCCAGGCATCGAACACTGAAGCTTTCTTT. This gives the protein CASSSQASNTEAFF.

This clone has a single count. The V call is TRBV14, the J call TRBJ2-1; D perhaps matches TRBD2 (6 bases). Germline CDR1 reads SGHDN; CDR2 reads FVKESK. The CDR3 has 16 residues. The V and J ends lost 0 bases and 4 bases respectively, with 13 bases between them. The CDR3 DNA is TGTGCCAGCAGCCAAGATTGGCTAGCGATATACAATGAGCAGTTCTTC. This codes for CASSQDWLAIYNEQFF.